A selection of T cell receptor beta chains follows, all from one sample in a study of shared clonotypes between healthy human individuals. Using immunoSEQ multiplex PCR, the repertoire was profiled, and TCRdb retains in-frame clones only, with some absent. The data show 2 million to 2.5 million clones, just over 90% seen once. Sequenced input: naive CD8+ T cells from PBMCs. These receptors were taken from a man aged 18 to 29 in good health. Some clones in this sample may be carry-over from other donors' samples. CDR3s include the opening cysteine and the closing phenylalanine or tryptophan. The order of the fields is J gene, V gene, CDR3 protein.

>TRBJ2-1|TRBV7-2
CASGRSFF
>TRBJ1-5|TRBV5-1
CASSLGLGERPQHF
>TRBJ2-1|TRBV13
CASSSRGGAFYNEQFF
>TRBJ2-2|TRBV9
CASSVLAGENTGELFF
>TRBJ2-7|TRBV5-4
CASSFRGFYEQYF
>TRBJ2-5|TRBV7-8
CASGRAGRRLQETQYF
>TRBJ1-1|TRBV7-9
CASSPSGIEAFF
>TRBJ1-1|TRBV5-4
CASSGDTNTEAFF
>TRBJ2-1|TRBV27
CASLAGGPEDEQFF
>TRBJ2-7|TRBV11-2
CASSLLSYEQYF
>TRBJ2-7|TRBV6-4
CASSDPPGLALYEQYF
>TRBJ2-1|TRBV30
CACRGRLRYNEQFF
>TRBJ2-1|TRBV4-1
CASSQDQGANEQFF
>TRBJ2-7|TRBV5-1
CASSSVYETSGYEQYF
>TRBJ2-7|TRBV6-5
CASRDNHGDEQYF
>TRBJ2-7|TRBV6-6
CASTPGQGGYEQYF
>TRBJ2-7|TRBV14
CASSHVAYEQYF
>TRBJ2-5|TRBV28
CASSLTMGRRGETQYF
>TRBJ2-5|TRBV7-9
CASSSDRLETQYF
>TRBJ1-6|TRBV28
CASRRRQSSYNSPLHF
>TRBJ2-7|TRBV5-6
CASSKTDYYEQYF
>TRBJ2-1|TRBV27
CASSNPGTWGYNEQFF
>TRBJ2-1|TRBV7-3
CASSPGGNNNEQFF
>TRBJ1-2|TRBV28
CASSLPRRDRGKNYGYTF
>TRBJ1-1|TRBV28
CASSLRTSGAEAFF
>TRBJ2-2|TRBV7-6
CASSPDLLATGELFF
>TRBJ1-2|TRBV28
CASTEGGVDGYTF
>TRBJ1-1|TRBV6-5
CASSPQGRETEAFF